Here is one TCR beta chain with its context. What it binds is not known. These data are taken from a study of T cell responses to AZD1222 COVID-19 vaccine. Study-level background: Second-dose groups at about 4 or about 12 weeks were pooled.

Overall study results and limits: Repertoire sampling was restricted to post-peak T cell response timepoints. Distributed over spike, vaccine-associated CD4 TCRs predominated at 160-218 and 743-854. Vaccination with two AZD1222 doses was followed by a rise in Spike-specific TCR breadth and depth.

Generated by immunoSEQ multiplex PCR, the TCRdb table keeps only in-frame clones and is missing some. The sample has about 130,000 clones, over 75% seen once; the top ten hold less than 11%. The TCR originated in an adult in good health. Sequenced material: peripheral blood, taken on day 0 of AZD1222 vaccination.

CDR3 region: CASSRTGGSYGYTF. As DNA, the CDR3 is TGTGCCAGCAGTCGGACAGGGGGGTCCTATGGCTACACCTTC. The chain uses TRBV6-6 and TRBJ1-2; 10 positions match TRBD1. The germline V gene has CDR1 MNHNY and CDR2 SVGAGI (reference sequence). Germline trimming cut 5 bases from V and 4 bases from J; bases unmatched to any gene: 4. The CDR3 sequence is 14 residues long.